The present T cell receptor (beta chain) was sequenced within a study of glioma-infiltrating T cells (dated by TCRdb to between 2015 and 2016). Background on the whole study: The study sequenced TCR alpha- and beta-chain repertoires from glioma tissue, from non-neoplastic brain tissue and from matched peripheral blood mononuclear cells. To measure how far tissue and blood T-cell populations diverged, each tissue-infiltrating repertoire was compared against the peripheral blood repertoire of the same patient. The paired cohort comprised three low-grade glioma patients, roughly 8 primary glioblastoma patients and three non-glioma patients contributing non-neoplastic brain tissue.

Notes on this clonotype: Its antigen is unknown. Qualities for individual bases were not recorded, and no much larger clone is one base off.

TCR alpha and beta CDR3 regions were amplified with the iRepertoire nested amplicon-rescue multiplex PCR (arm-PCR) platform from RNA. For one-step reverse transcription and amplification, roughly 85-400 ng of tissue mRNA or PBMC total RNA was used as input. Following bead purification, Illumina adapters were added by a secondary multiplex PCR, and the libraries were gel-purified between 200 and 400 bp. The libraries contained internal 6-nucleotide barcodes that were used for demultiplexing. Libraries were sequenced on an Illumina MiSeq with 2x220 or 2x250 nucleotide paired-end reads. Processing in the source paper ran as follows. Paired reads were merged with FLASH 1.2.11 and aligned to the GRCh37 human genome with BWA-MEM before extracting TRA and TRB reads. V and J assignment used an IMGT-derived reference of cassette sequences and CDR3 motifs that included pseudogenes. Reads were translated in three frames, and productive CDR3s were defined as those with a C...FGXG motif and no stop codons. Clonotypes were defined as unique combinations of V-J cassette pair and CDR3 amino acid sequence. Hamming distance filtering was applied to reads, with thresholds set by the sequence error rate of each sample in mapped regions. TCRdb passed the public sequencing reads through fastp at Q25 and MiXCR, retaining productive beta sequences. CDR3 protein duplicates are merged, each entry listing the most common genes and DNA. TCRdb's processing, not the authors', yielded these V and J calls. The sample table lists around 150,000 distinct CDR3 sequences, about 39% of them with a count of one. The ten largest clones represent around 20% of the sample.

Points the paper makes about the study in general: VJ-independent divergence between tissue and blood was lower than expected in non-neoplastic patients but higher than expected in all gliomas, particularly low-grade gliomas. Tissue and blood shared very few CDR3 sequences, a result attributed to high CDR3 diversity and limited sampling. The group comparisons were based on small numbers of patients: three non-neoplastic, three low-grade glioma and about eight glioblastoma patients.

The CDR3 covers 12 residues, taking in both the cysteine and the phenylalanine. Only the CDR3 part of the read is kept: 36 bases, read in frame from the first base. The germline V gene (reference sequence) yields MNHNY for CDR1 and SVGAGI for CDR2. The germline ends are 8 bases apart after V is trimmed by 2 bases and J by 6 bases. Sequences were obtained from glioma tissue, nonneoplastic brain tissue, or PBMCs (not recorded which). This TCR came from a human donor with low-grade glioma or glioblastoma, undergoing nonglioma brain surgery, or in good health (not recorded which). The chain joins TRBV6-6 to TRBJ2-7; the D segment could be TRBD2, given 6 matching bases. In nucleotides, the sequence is TGTGCCAGCAGTTACGTGGGGGGCGAGCAGTACTTC. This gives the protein CASSYVGGEQYF.